This entry lists 12 T cell receptor beta chains sequenced from one sample in a study of spatial heterogeneity in lung cancer. TCRdb reprocessed the 5' RACE reads via MiXCR and lists one record per CDR3 protein. The table has roughly 39,000 distinct CDR3 sequences, 7.5% seen once. As for time point: sample taken at primary tumor resection. Material for sequencing was whole RNA from tumor, nontumor lung or frozen PBMC, left unsorted. The starting material was PBMCs, obtained at surgery. The receptors derive from a male donor with early-stage non-small cell lung cancer.

This clonotype has only a few counts. The gene calls are TRBV6-5 and TRBJ1-1; TRBD1 might be the D (5 bases). Trimming removed 0 bases at V and 2 bases at J, with 10 bases between. The germline V gene encodes CDR1 MNHEY and CDR2 SVGAGI. The CDR3 runs to 15 residues. The CDR3 sequence is CASSYSIGGNTEAFF. Here the CDR3 DNA reads TGTGCCAGCAGTTACTCGATCGGGGGAAACACTGAAGCTTTCTTT.

This clonotype was seen at least ten times. The chain combines TRBV20-1 with TRBJ2-4; D call uncertain. Deletions cut 3 bases from V and 1 base from J, with 16 bases between. CDR3 length: 16 amino acids. Germline CDR1 is DFQATT and CDR2 is SNEGSKA (reference sequence). CDR3 protein: CSASPTLEGAKNIQYF. The CDR3 region has the DNA TGCAGTGCTAGCCCTACACTGGAAGGGGCCAAAAACATTCAGTACTTC.

The table lists this clonotype with many counts. The chain links TRBV7-6 to TRBJ2-1, with TRBD2 matching 7 bases. The junction had 11 bases not matched to a gene; V was cut back by 5 bases and J by 7 bases. The CDR3 contains 15 residues. Germline CDR1 and CDR2: SGHVS and FNYEAQ. The DNA for the CDR3 is TGTGCCAGCAGCCGAGGTGGGGGGGTGAGAAATGAGCAGTTCTTC. It codes for CASSRGGGVRNEQFF.

The chain couples TRBV7-3 to TRBJ1-2, with D maybe TRBD1 (5 bases). Trimming cost V 5 bases and J 0 bases, with 13 bases left between them. In germline, CDR1 is SGHTA, CDR2 FQGTGA. The CDR3 consists of 15 residues. The CDR3 DNA follows: TGTGCCAGCAGCCCCAGTGGGGCCACTAACTATGGCTACACCTTC. Protein sequence: CASSPSGATNYGYTF.

The table lists this clonotype with many counts. The chain has TRBV5-4 and TRBJ2-7, with unresolved D. Trimming took 4 bases from V and 5 from J, leaving 13 bases between them. The CDR3 contains 13 residues. Looked up from germline, CDR1 is SGHNT and CDR2 is YYREEE (reference sequence). This CDR3 reads CASSPAGFHEQYF. Here the CDR3 DNA reads TGTGCCAGCAGCCCCGCCGGGTTCCACGAGCAGTACTTC.

This clonotype was seen only a few times. The CDR3: CASSPQGQGTSSPLHF. The CDR3 bases are TGTGCCAGCTCACCACAGGGTCAGGGGACGAGTTCACCCCTCCACTTT. The chain has TRBV18 and TRBJ1-6, with D possibly TRBD1 on 6 matching bases. V gave up 1 base and J gave up 9 bases, with 16 bases separating them. This CDR3 region has 16 residues. Germline V gene sequence: CDR1 KGHSH, CDR2 LQKENI.

This clonotype was recorded at least ten times. V gene TRBV10-3 combines with J gene TRBJ2-5; 13 positions agree with TRBD2. This CDR3 has 14 residues. The V and J ends lost 10 bases and 1 base, in that order; junction bases with no gene match: 3. CDR1 and CDR2 (germline): ENHRY, SYGVKD. The CDR3 loop reads CATGLAGVQETQYF. The CDR3 DNA is TGTGCCACCGGACTAGCGGGGGTCCAAGAGACCCAGTACTTC.

The chain combines TRBV18 with TRBJ2-7, with TRBD2 matching over 7 bases. V gave up 5 bases and J gave up 2 bases; unmatched junction bases: 3. Germline CDR1 reads KGHSH; CDR2 reads LQKENI. The CDR3 runs 13 residues. The CDR3 region is CASSMRETYEQYV. In nucleotides, the CDR3 is TGTGCCAGCTCAATGCGGGAGACCTACGAGCAGTACGTC.

The chain couples TRBV28 to TRBJ2-1; unclear D gene. V shed 4 bases and J shed 3 bases, with 16 bases lying between them. Germline CDR1 and CDR2: MDHEN and SYDVKM. The CDR3 contains 16 residues. This chain's CDR3 is CASSSPRTRHYNEQFF. CDR3 sequence (DNA): TGTGCCAGCAGTTCCCCCCGGACCCGACACTACAATGAGCAGTTCTTC.

This clonotype was counted at least ten times. The CDR3 is CAITQDRGDTQYF. In DNA form, the CDR3 reads TGTGCCATCACCCAAGACAGGGGGGATACGCAGTATTTT. This chain uses TRBV10-3 with TRBJ2-3, with 9 positions matching TRBD1. The CDR3 contains 13 residues. V lost 7 bases and J lost 6; bases outside the gene matches: 5. Per germline, CDR1 ENHRY and CDR2 SYGVKD.

In this sample, this clonotype turned up many times. The J gene is TRBJ1-1, the V gene TRBV7-3; D remains unclear. Germline V gene sequence: CDR1 SGHTA, CDR2 FQGTGA. This CDR3 is built from 13 residues. Trimming pared 3 bases from V and 4 bases from J, leaving 9 bases between. The CDR3 DNA sequence: TGTGCCAGCAGCTTGGGGTTGTCCACTGAAGCTTTCTTT. It translates to CASSLGLSTEAFF.

At least ten counts were recorded for this clonotype. CDR3 nucleotide sequence: TGTGCCAGCAGCCAAACGGACTACAATGAGCAGTTCTTC. Its protein is CASSQTDYNEQFF. The chain links TRBV3-1 to TRBJ2-1, with D unresolved. The ends were cut back, 2 bases at V and 3 bases at J, with 5 bases in the middle. Germline lookup yields CDR1 LGHDT and CDR2 YNNKEL (reference sequence). The CDR3 runs 13 residues.